These 13 T cell receptor beta chains were all obtained from the same sample, sequenced in a study of T cell repertoires in cytomegalovirus infection (dated by TCRdb to between 2019 and 2020). The listed sequencing device is Illumina HiSeq 1500. TCRdb trimmed public reads at Q25 via fastp, called clones via MiXCR and kept in-frame beta chains. All rows with the same CDR3 protein become a single entry with the most common DNA and genes. The sample includes more than 250,000 distinct CDR3 sequences, with roughly 13% observed a single time. The ten largest clones capture 8.8% of the sample. Sequencing was done on a sample of PBMCs. These receptors all come from a human donor in good health (CMV status not recorded). Some clones in this sample may be carry-over from other donors' samples.

This clonotype was detected many times. V is TRBV29-1 and J is TRBJ2-5; 9 bases fit TRBD1. The germline V gene has CDR1 SQVTM and CDR2 ANQGSEA. The V segment lost 7 bases and the J segment 2 bases; nucleotides outside the gene matches: 11. The CDR3 runs to 15 residues. The CDR3 is CSAPDRGSVQETQYF. As DNA, the CDR3 is TGCAGCGCTCCCGACAGGGGGTCCGTTCAAGAGACCCAGTACTTC.

This clonotype was seen more than once but under ten times. The chain recombines TRBV4-1 with TRBJ2-1, with D maybe TRBD2 (6 bases). The CDR3 is made up of 15 amino acids. The V end was cut by 0 bases, the J end by 10 bases, with 16 bases between. The germline gives CDR1 MGHRA, CDR2 YSYEKL. The CDR3 spells CASSQEGLRPGEQFF. CDR3 nucleotides: TGCGCCAGCAGCCAAGAGGGACTGCGGCCCGGGGAGCAGTTCTTC.

The chain has TRBV28 and TRBJ1-1; 7 bases align to TRBD1. Germline V gene data show CDR1 as MDHEN and CDR2 as SYDVKM. The J segment lost 6 bases and the V segment lost 3 bases, leaving 10 bases of the junction unmatched. The CDR3 extends over 15 amino acids. The CDR3: CASSLAPGGLAEAFF. The DNA for the CDR3 is TGTGCCAGCAGTTTGGCCCCAGGGGGTTTAGCTGAAGCTTTCTTT.

In the case of this clonotype: A single base separates this from a much larger clone, so it may be a read error. This chain links TRBV7-3 with TRBJ2-1, with D perhaps TRBD1 (6 bases). Germline V lookup: CDR1 SGHTA, CDR2 FQGTGA. The CDR3 runs to 15 residues. CDR3 coding DNA: TGTGCCAGCAGCCAGGACAGACCGGGAACCAATGTGCAGTTCTTC. This encodes CASSQDRPGTNVQFF. Using reference TRBV7-3 and TRBJ2-1 for the parts outside the CDR3, the full variable domain is GAGVSQTPSNKVTEKGKYVELRCDPISGHTALYWYRQSLGQGPEFLIYFQGTGAADDSGLPNDRFFAVRPEGSVSTLKIQRTERGDSAVYLCASSQDRPGTNVQFFGPGTRLTVL.

There are many counts of this clonotype. The J gene is TRBJ2-3, the V gene TRBV7-2, with TRBD1 matching 8 bases. Germline V gives CDR1 SGHTA, CDR2 FQGNSA. With 4 bases clipped from V and 5 bases from J, the junction kept 2 bases outside the gene matches. The CDR3 is 13 amino acids. Here the CDR3 DNA reads TGTGCCAGCAGCTACGGGACAGGAGATACGCAGTATTTT. Encoded protein: CASSYGTGDTQYF.

This clonotype was counted at least ten times. The chain joins TRBV7-6 to TRBJ2-7, with 7 bases that match TRBD1. Germline values: CDR1 SGHVS, CDR2 FNYEAQ. V shed 5 bases, J shed 3 bases, and the junction held 10 bases outside the gene matches. This CDR3 is built from 15 residues. CDR3 region: CASSQERGRGYEQYF. In DNA form, the CDR3 reads TGTGCCAGCAGCCAAGAGAGGGGGCGCGGCTACGAGCAGTACTTC.

This chain uses TRBV5-8 with TRBJ1-1; TRBD1 aligns across 7 bases. CDR3 size: 16 residues. Germline values: CDR1 SGHTS, CDR2 YDEGEE. The junction had 10 bases not matched to a gene; V was cut back by 0 bases and J by 5 bases. CDR3 protein: CASSLVWTGQGTEAFF. CDR3 nucleotide sequence: TGTGCCAGCAGCTTGGTGTGGACAGGCCAGGGGACTGAAGCTTTCTTT.

This clonotype was found a few times. J is TRBJ2-6 and V is TRBV20-1; no firm D call. Trimming stripped 0 bases from V and 4 bases from J, with 7 bases between. This CDR3 contains 14 residues. Per germline, CDR1 DFQATT and CDR2 SNEGSKA (reference sequence). In nucleotides, the CDR3 is TGCAGTGCTAGAGATACTTCGGGGGCCAACGTCCTGACTTTC. Amino acids: CSARDTSGANVLTF.

As regards this clonotype: A read error is possible here, since a much larger clone lies one base away. The conserved phenylalanine or tryptophan is not found at the CDR3 terminus, so this likely reflects a read error. This chain connects TRBV7-8 to TRBJ2-5, with a weak D call TRBD2 (7 bases). The length of the CDR3 is 16 residues. Germline assignment: CDR1 SGHVS and CDR2 FQNEAQ. V lost 5 bases and J 6 bases, leaving 22 bases between the germline ends. CDR3 residues: CASSKGVRELTKTQYL. In nucleotides, the CDR3 is TGTGCCAGCAGCAAGGGGGTGCGGGAGCTAACAAAGACCCAGTACCTC.

This clonotype appeared many times. This sequence joins TRBV7-9 and TRBJ2-1, with 7 bases fitting TRBD2. V was pared by 1 base and J by 8 bases, with 5 bases of the junction left unmatched. Germline CDR1 and CDR2: SEHNR and FQNEAQ (reference sequence). The CDR3 is made up of 14 amino acids. The CDR3 reads CASSLVGRGDEQFF. The CDR3 DNA sequence: TGTGCCAGCAGCTTAGTAGGCCGGGGGGATGAGCAGTTCTTC.

This clonotype was recorded many times. V usage is TRBV7-3 and J usage is TRBJ2-2; D is undetermined. CDR3 length equals 13 residues. Between the trimmed V and J ends, which lost 3 bases and 6 bases, there was a span of 8 bases. CDR1 is SGHTA, CDR2 FQGTGA, per germline. The DNA for the CDR3 is TGTGCCAGCAGCTTGGAAAGGGCCGGGGAGCTGTTTTTT. This codes for CASSLERAGELFF. Combining the CDR3 with reference TRBV7-3 and TRBJ2-2 gives the whole variable domain GAGVSQTPSNKVTEKGKYVELRCDPISGHTALYWYRQSLGQGPEFLIYFQGTGAADDSGLPNDRFFAVRPEGSVSTLKIQRTERGDSAVYLCASSLERAGELFFGEGSRLTVL.

This chain links TRBV12-3 or TRBV12-4 with TRBJ1-2; TRBD1 aligns across 7 bases. The CDR3 sequence is 13 residues long. J gave up 8 bases and V 6 bases, and 9 bases lay outside the gene matches. The CDR3 DNA reads TGTGCCAGCAGCCAAGGGGGCTCGGGAGGCTACACCTTC. Protein: CASSQGGSGGYTF.

This clonotype was detected ten times or more. The V gene is TRBV27, the J gene TRBJ2-1, with 13 bases matching TRBD2. Losses at the gene ends were 4 bases for V and 0 bases for J; bases not matched to a gene: 9. From germline, CDR1 is MNHEY and CDR2 SMNVEV (reference sequence). This CDR3 is built from 19 residues. CDR3 sequence (DNA): TGTGCCAGCAGTTCGAACACCGGGACTAGCGGGATCTCCTACAATGAGCAGTTCTTC. Protein sequence: CASSSNTGTSGISYNEQFF.